Sequencing of this TCR beta chain was carried out in a study of follicular helper T cells after annual influenza vaccination. This clone was detected only a few times. What it recognizes is unknown. Germline V lookup: CDR1 MGHRA, CDR2 YSYEKL. The CDR3 runs 17 residues. The J segment lost 7 bases and the V segment lost 0 bases, leaving 8 bases of the junction unmatched. Survey level resolution was used for TCRB sequencing. Clones were read by immunoSEQ multiplex PCR, and TCRdb kept only the in-frame ones, dropping some. In the table there are 7,500 to 9,500 clones, 83% of which are singletons. Time point in this sample: 2013-2014 season, 7 days after vaccination. Adults received seasonal inactivated influenza vaccine, with sorted blood CD4 subsets sequenced before and after. General study results and limits: Rare clonotypes were missed; only about 9.5-23% of cells gave TCRB. Recurrent ICOS+CD38+ cTfh clonotypes included tetramer and AIM influenza-specific ones.

The sample in question was CXCR5+ CD38- circulating T follicular helper cells from blood, obtained 7 days after influenza vaccination. Subset defined: circulating Tfh, non-naive CD4+CXCR5+PD-1+ (ICOS+CD38+ or ICOS-CD38-). The chain links TRBV4-1 to TRBJ1-6; TRBD1 agrees at 8 bases. The source is an adult who received the influenza vaccine. Here the CDR3 reads CASSQEPLTGANSPLHF. CDR3 DNA sequence: TGCGCCAGCAGCCAAGAACCGTTGACAGGGGCGAATTCACCCCTCCACTTT.